This T cell receptor (beta chain) originates from a study of cytomegalovirus exposure and HLA in healthy donors. Vbeta (60) and Jbeta (13) primers were used in the PCR. Clones were read by immunoSEQ multiplex PCR, and TCRdb kept only the in-frame ones, dropping some. The sample contains around 170,000 clones, over 80% of which appear only once. It was healthy bone marrow donors who served as donors. The clonotype was recovered from a man aged 35-49 years in good health and CMV-seropositive. The sequenced material came from PBMCs.

CDR3 bases: TGCGCCAGCAGCACCCCCGGGACAGGGAATGGCTACACCTTC. This sequence encodes CASSTPGTGNGYTF. J is TRBJ1-2 and V is TRBV4-1; 9 bases fit TRBD1. V trimming: 5 bases; J trimming: 6 bases; junction bases outside the gene matches: 7. The CDR3 runs to 14 residues. CDR1 and CDR2 (germline): MGHRA, YSYEKL.